This TCR beta chain is drawn from a study of spatial heterogeneity in lung cancer. As to time point: sample taken at primary tumor resection. TCRdb reanalysed the 5' RACE reads using MiXCR and keeps one entry per CDR3 protein. The table records about 10,000 distinct CDR3 sequences, around 6.3% of them present only once. This clonotype came up many times. Its specificity is unknown. A library prepared for alpha chains yielded this beta chain as an off-target read; its size is of little meaning. Study results and caveats: Mutation counts in tumors were tracked by counts of expanded intratumoral alpha and beta TCRs.

The source was lung tumor tissue, collected at surgery. The TCR comes from a male donor with early-stage non-small cell lung cancer.

As DNA, the CDR3 is TGTGCCACCAGTGACTACGGGGGACGGACCCAGTACTTC. Translating gives CATSDYGGRTQYF. The V gene is TRBV24-1, the J gene TRBJ2-5; TRBD2 might be the D (6 bases). V dropped 4 bases and J dropped 7 bases, with 12 bases sitting between them. This CDR3 has 13 residues. Germline CDR1 is KGHDR and CDR2 is SFDVKD.